Listed below are T cell receptor beta chains from one sample, sequenced in a study of graft-versus-host responses after intestinal transplantation. Their target antigens are unknown. The assay was immunoSEQ multiplex PCR, and TCRdb's table has in-frame clones only and misses some. Among 30,000 to 35,000 clones listed, just under 85% were seen once. The specimen was unstimulated CD8+ T cells sorted from spleen or lymph node cells, collected before intestinal transplant. Receptors were obtained from a human donor who received an intestinal transplant. Each CDR3 is given with its conserved first and last residue. The D gene is left open where the match is weak. The size of a clone is reported for some rows only, either as once, few or many, or as a class for expanded clones.

DNA: TGTGCCAGCAGGACACCTTTCTCCTACGAGCAGTACTTC
CDR3: CASRTPFSYEQYF
J: TRBJ2-7
size: .
V: TRBV28
length: 13
D: .

DNA: TGTGCCAGCAGTGAAAGGGGACTAGGGGCCTACAATGAGCAGTTCTTC
CDR3: CASSERGLGAYNEQFF
J: TRBJ2-1
size: .
V: TRBV2
length: 16
D: TRBD2

DNA: TGTGCCAGCAGCTGGGGGACAGGGACCTACGAGCAGTACTTC
CDR3: CASSWGTGTYEQYF
J: TRBJ2-7
size: medium-sized
V: TRBV7-6
length: 14
D: TRBD1

DNA: TGTGCCAGCAGCTTAGTGCGGGGGGCAATCTATGGCTACACCTTC
CDR3: CASSLVRGAIYGYTF
J: TRBJ1-2
size: .
V: TRBV7-9
length: 15
D: .

DNA: TGTGCCATCAACGGGCTAGCGGGGGGCCCGAACACCGGGGAGCTGTTTTTT
CDR3: CAINGLAGGPNTGELFF
J: TRBJ2-2
size: .
V: TRBV10-3
length: 17
D: TRBD2

DNA: TGTGCCAGCTCTAACGGGGGGAATTCCTACGAGCAGTACTTC
CDR3: CASSNGGNSYEQYF
J: TRBJ2-7
size: .
V: TRBV6-5
length: 14
D: TRBD2

DNA: TGTGCCAGCTCTCCGGGGGGGGCCTCCTGGAGCTCCTACAATGAGCAGTTCTTC
CDR3: CASSPGGASWSSYNEQFF
J: TRBJ2-1
size: .
V: TRBV28
length: 18
D: TRBD2

DNA: TGTGCCAGCAGCTTAGAACCATGGGACACCCAAGAGACCCAGTACTTC
CDR3: CASSLEPWDTQETQYF
J: TRBJ2-5
size: .
V: TRBV7-8
length: 16
D: .

DNA: TGTGCCAGCAGCCAACAGATTCCGGGACAGCTTCTTTATGGCTACACCTTC
CDR3: CASSQQIPGQLLYGYTF
J: TRBJ1-2
size: .
V: TRBV5-5
length: 17
D: TRBD1

DNA: TGTGTCGCCAGGGCAACCTACAGGGAAAATCAGCCCCAGCATTTT
CDR3: CVARATYRENQPQHF
J: TRBJ1-5
size: .
V: TRBV27
length: 15
D: .

DNA: TGTGCCAGCAGAGAACAAGCCGCGAACACCGGGGAGCTGTTTTTT
CDR3: CASREQAANTGELFF
J: TRBJ2-2
size: once
V: TRBV2
length: 15
D: .

DNA: TGTGCCAGCAGTTATGACAGCTCATACGAGCAGTACTTC
CDR3: CASSYDSSYEQYF
J: TRBJ2-7
size: .
V: TRBV27
length: 13
D: .

DNA: TGCGCCAGCAGCGAGGAAGCTAGCTATAATGAGCAGTTCTTC
CDR3: CASSEEASYNEQFF
J: TRBJ2-1
size: .
V: TRBV5-1
length: 14
D: .

DNA: TGCGCCAGCAGGGGGGGTCTAGCCAAAAACATTCAGTACTTC
CDR3: CASRGGLAKNIQYF
J: TRBJ2-4
size: .
V: TRBV5-1
length: 14
D: .

DNA: TGCGCCAGCAGCCAAGAGGGCAGGGGGTACCACGAGCAGTACTTC
CDR3: CASSQEGRGYHEQYF
J: TRBJ2-7
size: few
V: TRBV4-1
length: 15
D: TRBD1

DNA: TGTGCCAGCAGTAACAGTTTTTTCAGCAATCAGCCCCAGCATTTT
CDR3: CASSNSFFSNQPQHF
J: TRBJ1-5
size: .
V: TRBV5-6
length: 15
D: .

DNA: TGTGCCAGCAGTTACACACAGGGACAAGAGACCCAGTACTTC
CDR3: CASSYTQGQETQYF
J: TRBJ2-5
size: .
V: TRBV6-5
length: 14
D: .